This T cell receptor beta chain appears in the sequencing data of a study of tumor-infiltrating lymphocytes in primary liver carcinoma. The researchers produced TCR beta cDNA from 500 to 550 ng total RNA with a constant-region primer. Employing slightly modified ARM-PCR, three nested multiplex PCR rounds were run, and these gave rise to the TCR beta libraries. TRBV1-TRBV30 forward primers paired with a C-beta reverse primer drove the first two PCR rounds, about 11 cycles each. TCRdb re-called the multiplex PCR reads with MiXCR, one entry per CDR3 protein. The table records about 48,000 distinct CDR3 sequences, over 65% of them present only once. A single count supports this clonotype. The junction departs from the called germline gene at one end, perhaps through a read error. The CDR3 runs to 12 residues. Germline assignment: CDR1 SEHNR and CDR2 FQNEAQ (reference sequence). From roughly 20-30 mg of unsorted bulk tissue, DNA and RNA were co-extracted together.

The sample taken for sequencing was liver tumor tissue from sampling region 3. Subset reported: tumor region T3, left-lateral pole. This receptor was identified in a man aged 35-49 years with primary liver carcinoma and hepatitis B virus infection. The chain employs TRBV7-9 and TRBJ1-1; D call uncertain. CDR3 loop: CTSSLQNTEAFF. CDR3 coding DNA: TGTACCAGCAGCTTACAGAACACTGAAGCTTTCTTT.